Here is one TCR beta chain with its context. This sample stems from a study of control samples from healthy donors and cancer patients. The ends were cut back, 0 bases at V and 8 bases at J, with 9 bases in the middle. This CDR3 is 13 amino acids long. Germline V gene sequence: CDR1 SGHRS, CDR2 YFSETQ. Sequencing was performed with immunoSEQ multiplex PCR; in TCRdb, only in-frame clones are kept and a portion is missing. Of 60,000 to 65,000 clones listed, 65% to 90% are singletons. V is TRBV5-1 and J is TRBJ2-1, with D hard to call. This sequence was found in a man aged 35 to 55 in good health. The sample consisted of blood. The chain's CDR3 is CASSLEAIYEQFF. The CDR3 DNA reads TGCGCCAGCAGCTTGGAGGCTATCTATGAGCAGTTCTTC.